This T cell receptor (beta chain) was sequenced during a study of molecular identifiers for immune sequencing clone quantification. Study-wide results and limits: Identical TCR molecules sharing a barcode could underestimate highly expanded clone sizes.

Using its own MiXCR run on the PCR reads, TCRdb lists one record per CDR3 protein. The sample shows around 480,000 distinct CDR3 sequences, about 25% of them seen only once. Worth noting for this clonotype: Its target is not known.

The CDR3 spans 19 residues. Germline CDR1 MNHEY, CDR2 SMNVEV (reference sequence). V dropped 4 bases and J dropped 0 bases, with 25 bases sitting between them. Sequencing was carried out using naive CD8+ T cells from blood, with Jurkat cell RNA spiked in. The subset is: FACS-sorted CD8+CD4-CCR7+CD45RA+ naive T cells. The TCR sequence derives from a human donor in good health. Some libraries in this study had Jurkat cell RNA spiked in. This chain links TRBV27 with TRBJ2-7; TRBD2 is a possible D gene (6 bases). CDR3 amino acids: CASSSTGSTTRSSSYEQYF. CDR3 nucleotide sequence: TGTGCCAGCAGTTCTACCGGGAGCACGACCAGATCGAGCTCCTACGAGCAGTACTTC.